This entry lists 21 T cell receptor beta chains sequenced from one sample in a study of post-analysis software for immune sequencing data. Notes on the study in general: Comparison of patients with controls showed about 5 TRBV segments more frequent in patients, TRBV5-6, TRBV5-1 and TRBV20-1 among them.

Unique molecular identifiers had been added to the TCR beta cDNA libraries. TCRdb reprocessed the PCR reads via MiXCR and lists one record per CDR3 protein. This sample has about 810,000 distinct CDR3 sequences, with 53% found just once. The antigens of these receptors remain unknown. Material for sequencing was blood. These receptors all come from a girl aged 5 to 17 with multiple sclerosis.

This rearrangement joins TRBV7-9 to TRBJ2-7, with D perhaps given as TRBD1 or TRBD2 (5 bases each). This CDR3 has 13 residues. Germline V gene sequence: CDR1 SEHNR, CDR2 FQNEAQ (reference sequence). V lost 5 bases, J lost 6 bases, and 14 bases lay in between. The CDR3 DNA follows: TGTGCCAGCAGCCCCGATGGGACCCGCGAGCAGTACTTC. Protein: CASSPDGTREQYF.

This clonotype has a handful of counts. The CDR3 DNA sequence: TGTGCCTATAGTGACAGGCTTACCAGCGGCTACACCTTC. It is translated as CAYSDRLTSGYTF. The chain combines TRBV30 with TRBJ1-2; perhaps TRBD1 as D (6 bases). The CDR3 runs to 13 residues. V was pared by 7 bases and J by 8 bases, with 20 bases between. Germline V lookup: CDR1 GTSNPN, CDR2 SVGIG (reference sequence).

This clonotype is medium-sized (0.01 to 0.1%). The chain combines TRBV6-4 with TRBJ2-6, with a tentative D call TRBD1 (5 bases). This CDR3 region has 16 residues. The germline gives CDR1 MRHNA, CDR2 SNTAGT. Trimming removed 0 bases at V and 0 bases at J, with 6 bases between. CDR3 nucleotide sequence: TGTGCCAGCAGTGACTCGGACAACTCTGGGGCCAACGTCCTGACTTTC. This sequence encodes CASSDSDNSGANVLTF.

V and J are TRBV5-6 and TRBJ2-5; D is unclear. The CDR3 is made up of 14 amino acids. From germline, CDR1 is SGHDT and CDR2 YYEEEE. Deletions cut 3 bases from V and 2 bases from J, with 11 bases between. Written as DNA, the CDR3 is TGTGCCAGCAGCTCGAACAGACTGCAAGAGACCCAGTACTTC. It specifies CASSSNRLQETQYF.

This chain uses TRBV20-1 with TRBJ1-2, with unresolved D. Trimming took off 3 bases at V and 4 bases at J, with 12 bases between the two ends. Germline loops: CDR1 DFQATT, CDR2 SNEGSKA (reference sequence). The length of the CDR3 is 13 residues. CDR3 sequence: CSARVPTGYGYTF. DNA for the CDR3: TGCAGTGCTAGGGTACCTACGGGCTATGGCTACACCTTC.

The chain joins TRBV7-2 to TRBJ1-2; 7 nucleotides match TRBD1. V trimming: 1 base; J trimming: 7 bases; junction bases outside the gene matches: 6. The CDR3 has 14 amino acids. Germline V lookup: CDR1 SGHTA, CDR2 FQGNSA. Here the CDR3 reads CASSLVRAGGGYTF. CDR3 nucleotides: TGTGCCAGCAGCTTAGTGAGGGCAGGGGGTGGCTACACCTTC.

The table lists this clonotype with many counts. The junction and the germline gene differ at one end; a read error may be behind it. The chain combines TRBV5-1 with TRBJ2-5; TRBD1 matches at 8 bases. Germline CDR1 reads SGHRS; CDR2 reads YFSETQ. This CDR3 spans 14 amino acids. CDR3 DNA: TGTGCCAGCAGCTTAGACAGGGGAGGAGAGACCCAGTACTTC. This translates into CASSLDRGGETQYF.

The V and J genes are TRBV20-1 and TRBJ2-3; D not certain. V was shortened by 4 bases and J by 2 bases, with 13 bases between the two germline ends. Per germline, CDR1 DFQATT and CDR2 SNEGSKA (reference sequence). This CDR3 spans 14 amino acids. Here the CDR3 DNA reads TGCAGTGCTAAGAAGGGTGCACACACAGATACGCAGTATTTT. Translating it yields CSAKKGAHTDTQYF.

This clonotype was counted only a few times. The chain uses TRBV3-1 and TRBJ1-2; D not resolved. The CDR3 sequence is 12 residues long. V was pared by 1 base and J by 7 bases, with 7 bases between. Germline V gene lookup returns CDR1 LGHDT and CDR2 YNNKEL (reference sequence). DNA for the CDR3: TGTGCCAGCAGCCAAGGGGTTTTTGGCTACACCTTC. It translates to CASSQGVFGYTF.

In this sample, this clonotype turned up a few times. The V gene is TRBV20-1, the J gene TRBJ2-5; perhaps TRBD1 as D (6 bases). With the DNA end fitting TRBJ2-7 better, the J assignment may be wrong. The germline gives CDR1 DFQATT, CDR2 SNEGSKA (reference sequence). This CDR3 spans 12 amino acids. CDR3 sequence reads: CSAGRQVDEQYF. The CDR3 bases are TGCAGTGCTGGAAGACAGGTTGACGAGCAGTACTTC.

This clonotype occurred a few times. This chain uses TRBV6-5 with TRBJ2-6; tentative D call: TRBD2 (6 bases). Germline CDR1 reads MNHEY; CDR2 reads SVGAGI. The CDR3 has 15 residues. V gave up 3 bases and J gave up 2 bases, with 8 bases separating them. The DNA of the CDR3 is TGTGCCAGCAGTTATGGAGGGACTGGGGCCAACGTCCTGACTTTC. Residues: CASSYGGTGANVLTF.

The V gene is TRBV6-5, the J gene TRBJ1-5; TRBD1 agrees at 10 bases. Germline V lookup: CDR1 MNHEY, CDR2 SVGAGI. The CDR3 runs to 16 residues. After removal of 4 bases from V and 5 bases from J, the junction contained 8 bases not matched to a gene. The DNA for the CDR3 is TGTGCCAGCAGTTCTACCGGGACAGGGGCTTATCAGCCCCAGCATTTT. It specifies CASSSTGTGAYQPQHF.

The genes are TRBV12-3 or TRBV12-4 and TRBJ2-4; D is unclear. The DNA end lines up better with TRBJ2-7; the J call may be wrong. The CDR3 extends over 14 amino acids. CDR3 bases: TGTGCCAGCAGTTTGTCCCTTTTTCCGAACGAGCAGTACTTC. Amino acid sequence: CASSLSLFPNEQYF.

CDR3 bases: TGCAGTGCTAGAGGTCGCGCGGGGGGAAACTACGAGCAGTACTTC. It yields the protein CSARGRAGGNYEQYF. V gene TRBV20-1 combines with J gene TRBJ2-7, with 8 bases identical to TRBD2. In germline, CDR1 is DFQATT, CDR2 SNEGSKA (reference sequence). The CDR3 totals 15 residues. V was clipped by 1 base and J by 3 bases; unmatched bases: 8.

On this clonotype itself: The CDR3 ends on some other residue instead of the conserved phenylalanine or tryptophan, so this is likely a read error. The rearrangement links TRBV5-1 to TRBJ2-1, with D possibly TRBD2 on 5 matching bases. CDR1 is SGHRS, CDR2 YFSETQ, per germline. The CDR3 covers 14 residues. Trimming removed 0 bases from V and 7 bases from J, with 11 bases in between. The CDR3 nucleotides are TGCGCCAGCAGCTTGGAGCTAGCACAGAATGAGCAGTTCGTC. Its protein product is CASSLELAQNEQFV.

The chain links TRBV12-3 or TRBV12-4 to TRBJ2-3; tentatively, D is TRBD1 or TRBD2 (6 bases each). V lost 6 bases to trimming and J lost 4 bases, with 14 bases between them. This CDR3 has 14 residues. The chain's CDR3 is CASRTGGVPDTQYF. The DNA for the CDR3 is TGTGCCAGCAGGACAGGAGGGGTTCCAGATACGCAGTATTTT.

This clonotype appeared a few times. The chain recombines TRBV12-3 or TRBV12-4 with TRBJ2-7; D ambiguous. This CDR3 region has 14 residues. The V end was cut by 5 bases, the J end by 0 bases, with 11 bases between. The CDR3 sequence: CASSQRRGSYEQYF. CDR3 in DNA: TGTGCCAGCAGTCAAAGACGCGGCTCCTACGAGCAGTACTTC.

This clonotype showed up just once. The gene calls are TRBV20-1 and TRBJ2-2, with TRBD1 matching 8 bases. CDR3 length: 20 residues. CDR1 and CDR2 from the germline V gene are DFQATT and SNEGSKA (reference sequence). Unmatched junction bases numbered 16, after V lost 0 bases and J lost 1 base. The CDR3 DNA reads TGCAGTGCTAGAGATCCTCGGGGCAGGGGGCTTAGAGGGAACACCGGGGAGCTGTTTTTT. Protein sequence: CSARDPRGRGLRGNTGELFF.

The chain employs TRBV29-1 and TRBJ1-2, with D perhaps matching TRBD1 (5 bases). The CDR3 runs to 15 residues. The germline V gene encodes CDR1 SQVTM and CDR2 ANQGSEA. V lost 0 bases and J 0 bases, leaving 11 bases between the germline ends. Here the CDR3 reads CSVEDQGPANYGYTF. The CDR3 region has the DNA TGCAGCGTTGAAGATCAGGGCCCTGCTAACTATGGCTACACCTTC.

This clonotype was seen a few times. The CDR3 region is CASSYFQEETQYF. The CDR3 DNA is TGTGCCAGCAGTTATTTTCAGGAAGAGACCCAGTACTTC. The rearrangement uses TRBV6-5 and TRBJ2-5; no clear D. V was pared by 3 bases and J by 3 bases, with 8 bases between. In germline, CDR1 is MNHEY, CDR2 SVGAGI. The CDR3 is 13 residues long.

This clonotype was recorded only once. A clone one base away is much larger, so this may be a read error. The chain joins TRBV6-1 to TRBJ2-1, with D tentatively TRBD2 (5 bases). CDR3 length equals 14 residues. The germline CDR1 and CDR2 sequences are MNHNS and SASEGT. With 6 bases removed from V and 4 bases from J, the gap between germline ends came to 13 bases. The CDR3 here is CASRDLADYNEQFF. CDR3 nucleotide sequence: TGTGCCAGCAGGGACCTAGCAGATTACAATGAGCAGTTCTTC.